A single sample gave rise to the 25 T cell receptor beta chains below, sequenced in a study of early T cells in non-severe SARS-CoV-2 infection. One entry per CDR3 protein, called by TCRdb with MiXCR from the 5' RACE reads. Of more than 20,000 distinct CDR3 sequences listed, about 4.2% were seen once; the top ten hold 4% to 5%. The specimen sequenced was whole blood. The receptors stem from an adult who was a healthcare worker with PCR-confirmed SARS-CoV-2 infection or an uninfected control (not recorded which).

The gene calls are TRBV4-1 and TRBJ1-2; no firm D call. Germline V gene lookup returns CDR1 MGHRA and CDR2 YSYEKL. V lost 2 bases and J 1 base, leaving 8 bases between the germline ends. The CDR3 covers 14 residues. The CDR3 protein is CASSQTALNYGYTF. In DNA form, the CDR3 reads TGCGCCAGCAGCCAAACAGCCCTTAACTATGGCTACACCTTC.

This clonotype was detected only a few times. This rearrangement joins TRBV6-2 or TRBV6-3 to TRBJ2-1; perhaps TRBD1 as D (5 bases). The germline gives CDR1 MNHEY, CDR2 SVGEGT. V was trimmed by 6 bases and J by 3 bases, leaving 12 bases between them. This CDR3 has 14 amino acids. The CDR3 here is CASRGPPGYNEQFF. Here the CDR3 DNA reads TGTGCCAGCAGGGGGCCCCCTGGCTACAATGAGCAGTTCTTC.

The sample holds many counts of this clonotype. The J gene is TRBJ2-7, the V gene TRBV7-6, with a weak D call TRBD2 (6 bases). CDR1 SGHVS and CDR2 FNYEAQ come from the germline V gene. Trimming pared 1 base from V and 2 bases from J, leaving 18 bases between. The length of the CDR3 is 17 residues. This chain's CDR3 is CASSLGFRGGSAYEQYF. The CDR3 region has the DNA TGTGCCAGCAGCTTAGGTTTTCGTGGGGGGAGTGCCTACGAGCAGTACTTC. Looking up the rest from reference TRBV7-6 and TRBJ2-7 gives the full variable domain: GAGVSQSPRYKVTKRGQDVALRCDPISGHVSLYWYRQALGQGPEFLTYFNYEAQQDKSGLPNDRFSAERPEGSISTLTIQRTEQRDSAMYRCASSLGFRGGSAYEQYFGPGTRLTVT.

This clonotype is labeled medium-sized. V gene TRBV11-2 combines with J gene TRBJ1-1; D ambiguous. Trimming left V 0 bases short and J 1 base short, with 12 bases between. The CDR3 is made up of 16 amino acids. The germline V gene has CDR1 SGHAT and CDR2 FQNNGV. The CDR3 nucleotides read TGTGCCAGCAGCTTAGAGTTCGGCGCCCGGAACACTGAAGCTTTCTTT. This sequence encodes CASSLEFGARNTEAFF. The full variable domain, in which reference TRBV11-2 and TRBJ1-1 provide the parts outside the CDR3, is EAGVAQSPRYKIIEKRQSVAFWCNPISGHATLYWYQQILGQGPKLLIQFQNNGVVDDSQLPKDRFSAERLKGVDSTLKIQPAKLEDSAVYLCASSLEFGARNTEAFFGQGTRLTVV.

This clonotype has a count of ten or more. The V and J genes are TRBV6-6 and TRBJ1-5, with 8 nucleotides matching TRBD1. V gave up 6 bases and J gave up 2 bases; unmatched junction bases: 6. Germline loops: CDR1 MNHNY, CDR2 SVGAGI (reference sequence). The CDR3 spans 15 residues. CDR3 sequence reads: CASRHGQGGNQPQHF. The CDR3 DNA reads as TGTGCCAGCAGGCATGGACAGGGAGGCAATCAGCCCCAGCATTTT.

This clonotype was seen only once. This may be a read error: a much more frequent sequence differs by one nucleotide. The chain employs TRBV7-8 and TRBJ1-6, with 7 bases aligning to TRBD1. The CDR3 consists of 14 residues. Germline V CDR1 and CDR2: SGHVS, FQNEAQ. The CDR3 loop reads CASSLGQYNPPLHF. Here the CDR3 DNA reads TGTGCCAGCAGCTTGGGACAGTATAATCCACCCCTCCACTTT.

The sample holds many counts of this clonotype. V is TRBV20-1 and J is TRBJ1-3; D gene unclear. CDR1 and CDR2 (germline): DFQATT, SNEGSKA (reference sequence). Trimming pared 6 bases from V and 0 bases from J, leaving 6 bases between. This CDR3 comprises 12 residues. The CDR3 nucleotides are TGCAGTGCCAGGACCTCTGGAAACACCATATATTTT. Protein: CSARTSGNTIYF.

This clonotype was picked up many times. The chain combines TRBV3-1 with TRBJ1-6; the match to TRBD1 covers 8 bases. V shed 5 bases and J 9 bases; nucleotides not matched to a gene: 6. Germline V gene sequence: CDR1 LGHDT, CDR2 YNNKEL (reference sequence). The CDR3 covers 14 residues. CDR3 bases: TGTGCCAGCAGCTTCGGACAGGGAGGTTCACCCCTCCACTTT. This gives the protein CASSFGQGGSPLHF.

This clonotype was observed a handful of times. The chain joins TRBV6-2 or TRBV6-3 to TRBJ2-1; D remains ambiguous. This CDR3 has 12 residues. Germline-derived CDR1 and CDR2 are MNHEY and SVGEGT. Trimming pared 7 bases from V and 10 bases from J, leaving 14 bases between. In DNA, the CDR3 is TGTGCCAGCACAAAGACCAGAAACGAGCAGTTCTTC. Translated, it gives CASTKTRNEQFF.

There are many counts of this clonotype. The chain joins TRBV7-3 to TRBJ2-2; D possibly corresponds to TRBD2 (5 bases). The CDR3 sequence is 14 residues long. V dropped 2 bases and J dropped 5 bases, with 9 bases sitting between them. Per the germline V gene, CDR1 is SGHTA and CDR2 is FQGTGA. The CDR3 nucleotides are TGTGCCAGCAGCTTAGAGGGCGGAACCGGGGAGCTGTTTTTT. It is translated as CASSLEGGTGELFF.

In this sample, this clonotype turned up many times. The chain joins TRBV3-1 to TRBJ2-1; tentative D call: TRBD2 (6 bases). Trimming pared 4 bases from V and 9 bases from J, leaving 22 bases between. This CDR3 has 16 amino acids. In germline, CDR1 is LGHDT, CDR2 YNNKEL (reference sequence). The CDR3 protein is CASSPVGSGGSIEQFF. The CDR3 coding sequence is TGTGCCAGCAGCCCGGTGGGTAGCGGAGGGTCCATTGAGCAGTTCTTC.

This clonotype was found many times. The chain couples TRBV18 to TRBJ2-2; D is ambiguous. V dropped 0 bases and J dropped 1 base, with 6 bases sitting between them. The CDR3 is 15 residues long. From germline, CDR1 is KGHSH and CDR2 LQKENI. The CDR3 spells CASSPPSRNTGELFF. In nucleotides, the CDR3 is TGTGCCAGCTCACCACCTTCACGGAACACCGGGGAGCTGTTTTTT. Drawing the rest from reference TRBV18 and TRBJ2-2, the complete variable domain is NAGVMQNPRHLVRRRGQEARLRCSPMKGHSHVYWYRQLPEEGLKFMVYLQKENIIDESGMPKERFSAEFPKEGPSILRIQQVVRGDSAAYFCASSPPSRNTGELFFGEGSRLTVL.

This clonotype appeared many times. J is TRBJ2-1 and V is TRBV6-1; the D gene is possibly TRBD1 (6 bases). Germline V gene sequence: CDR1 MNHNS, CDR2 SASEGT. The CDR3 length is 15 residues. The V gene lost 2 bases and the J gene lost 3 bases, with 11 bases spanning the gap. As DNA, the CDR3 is TGTGCCAGCAGTGAAACCCTGGACAGCTACAATGAGCAGTTCTTC. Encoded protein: CASSETLDSYNEQFF.

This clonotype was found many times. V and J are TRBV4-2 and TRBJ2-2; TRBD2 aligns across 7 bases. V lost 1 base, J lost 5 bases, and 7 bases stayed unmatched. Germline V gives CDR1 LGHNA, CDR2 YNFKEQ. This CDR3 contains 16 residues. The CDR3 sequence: CASSQVAWGGTGELFF. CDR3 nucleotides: TGTGCCAGCAGCCAAGTCGCCTGGGGGGGGACCGGGGAGCTGTTTTTT.

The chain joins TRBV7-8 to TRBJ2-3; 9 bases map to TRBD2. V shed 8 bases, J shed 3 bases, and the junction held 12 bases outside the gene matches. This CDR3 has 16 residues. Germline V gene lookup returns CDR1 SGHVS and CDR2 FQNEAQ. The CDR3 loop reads CASSTSGWSSTDTQYF. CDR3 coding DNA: TGTGCCAGCTCTACTAGCGGGTGGTCGAGTACAGATACGCAGTATTTT.

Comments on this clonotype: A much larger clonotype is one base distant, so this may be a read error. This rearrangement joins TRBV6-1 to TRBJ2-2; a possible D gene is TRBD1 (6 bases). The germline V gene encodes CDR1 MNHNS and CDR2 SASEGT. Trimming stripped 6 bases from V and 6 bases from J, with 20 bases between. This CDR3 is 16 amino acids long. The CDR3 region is CASSPTGRRGSGELFF. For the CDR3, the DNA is TGTGCCAGCAGCCCGACAGGACGTAGAGGTTCCGGGGAGCTGTTTTTT.

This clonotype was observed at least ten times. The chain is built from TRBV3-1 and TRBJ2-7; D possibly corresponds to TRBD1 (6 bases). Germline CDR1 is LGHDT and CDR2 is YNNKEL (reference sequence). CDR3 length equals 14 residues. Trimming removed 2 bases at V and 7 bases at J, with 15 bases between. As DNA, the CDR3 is TGTGCCAGCAGCCAAATGGATACAGGGAGTGAGCAGTACTTC. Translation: CASSQMDTGSEQYF.

CDR3 protein: CASSVTGSSYNEQFF. The DNA of the CDR3 is TGTGCCAGCAGCGTTACCGGCAGCTCCTACAATGAGCAGTTCTTC. The rearrangement links TRBV9 to TRBJ2-1; no reliable D call. The CDR3 is 15 amino acids. The V end was cut by 2 bases, the J end by 0 bases, with 9 bases between. Germline V gene sequence: CDR1 SGDLS, CDR2 YYNGEE.

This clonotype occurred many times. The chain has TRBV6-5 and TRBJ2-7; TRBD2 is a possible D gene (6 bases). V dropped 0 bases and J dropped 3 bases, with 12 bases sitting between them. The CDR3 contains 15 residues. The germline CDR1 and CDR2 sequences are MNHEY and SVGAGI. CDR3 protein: CASSYSPGVIYEQYF. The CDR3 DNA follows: TGTGCCAGCAGTTACTCCCCGGGAGTAATCTACGAGCAGTACTTC.

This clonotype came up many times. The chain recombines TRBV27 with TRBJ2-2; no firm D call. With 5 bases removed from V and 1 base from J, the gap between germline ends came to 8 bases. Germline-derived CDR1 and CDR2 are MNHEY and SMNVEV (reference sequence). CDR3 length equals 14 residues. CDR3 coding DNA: TGTGCCAGCAGTGAAGCAGGGAACACCGGGGAGCTGTTTTTT. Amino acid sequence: CASSEAGNTGELFF.

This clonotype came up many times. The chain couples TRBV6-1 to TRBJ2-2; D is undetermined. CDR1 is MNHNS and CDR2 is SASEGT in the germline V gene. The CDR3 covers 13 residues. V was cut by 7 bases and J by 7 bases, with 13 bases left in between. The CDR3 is CASIGKNDGELFF. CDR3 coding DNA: TGTGCCAGCATAGGCAAGAATGACGGGGAGCTGTTTTTT.

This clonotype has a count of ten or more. CDR3 residues: CSVGTGGDYGYTF. The CDR3, as DNA: TGCAGTGTTGGGACAGGGGGAGACTATGGCTACACCTTC. The chain is built from TRBV20-1 and TRBJ1-2; 11 bases fit TRBD1. The V segment lost 7 bases and the J segment 3 bases; nucleotides outside the gene matches: 4. CDR3 size: 13 residues. From germline, CDR1 is DFQATT and CDR2 SNEGSKA (reference sequence).

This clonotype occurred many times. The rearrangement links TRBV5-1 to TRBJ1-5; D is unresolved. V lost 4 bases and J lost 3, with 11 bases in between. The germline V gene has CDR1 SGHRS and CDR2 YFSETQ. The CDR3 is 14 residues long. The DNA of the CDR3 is TGCGCCAGCAGCCCGGGCCAGCCCAATCAGCCCCAGCATTTT. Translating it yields CASSPGQPNQPQHF.

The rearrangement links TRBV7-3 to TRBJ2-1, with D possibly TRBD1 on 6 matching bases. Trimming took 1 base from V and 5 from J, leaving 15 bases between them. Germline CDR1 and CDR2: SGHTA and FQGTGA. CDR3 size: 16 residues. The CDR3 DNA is TGTGCCAGCAGCTTAAATCGCCAGGGGAGAGACAATGAGCAGTTCTTC. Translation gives CASSLNRQGRDNEQFF.

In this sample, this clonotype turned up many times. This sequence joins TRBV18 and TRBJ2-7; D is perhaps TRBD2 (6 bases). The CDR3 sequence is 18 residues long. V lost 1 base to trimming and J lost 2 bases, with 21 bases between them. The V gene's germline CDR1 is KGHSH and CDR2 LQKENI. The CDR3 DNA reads TGTGCCAGCTCACCACTCCACGGGGCTGCTAGCGATACCTACGAGCAGTACTTC. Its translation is CASSPLHGAASDTYEQYF.